One and the same sample provided the 22 T cell receptor beta chains below, sequenced in a study of blood T cell repertoires in COVID-19. TCRdb's table, derived via immunoSEQ multiplex PCR, lists solely in-frame clones and lacks some. The profile shows roughly 260,000 clones, 85% to 90% of them singletons. Sequenced input: peripheral blood. All receptors come from a woman in her thirties or forties with acute or convalescent COVID-19.

This rearrangement joins TRBV30 to TRBJ2-3; a weak D match, TRBD1 (5 bases). CDR3 size: 13 residues. The V gene's germline CDR1 is GTSNPN and CDR2 SVGIG (reference sequence). The V gene lost 2 bases and the J gene lost 2 bases, with 8 bases spanning the gap. Here the CDR3 reads CAWSMGPTDTQYF. The DNA for the CDR3 is TGTGCCTGGAGTATGGGGCCCACAGATACGCAGTATTTT. Filled out from reference TRBV30 and TRBJ2-3, the complete variable domain reads SQTIHQWPATLVQPVGSPLSLECTVEGTSNPNLYWYRQAAGRGLQLLFYSVGIGQISSEVPQNLSASRPQDRQFILSSKKLLLSDSGFYLCAWSMGPTDTQYFGPGTRLTVL.

This chain links TRBV9 with TRBJ1-1; D not certain. Germline V gives CDR1 SGDLS, CDR2 YYNGEE. CDR3 size: 15 residues. Trimming took 4 bases from V and 2 from J, leaving 15 bases between them. Written as DNA, the CDR3 is TGTGCCAGCAGCCCCGATGGGAGATTCAACACTGAAGCTTTCTTT. Translated: CASSPDGRFNTEAFF.

The CDR3 DNA is TGTGCCACCAGCCCCCTGAGGGCAGGGGCGACTGAAGCTTTCTTT. Amino acids: CATSPLRAGATEAFF. This chain links TRBV15 with TRBJ1-1; possibly TRBD1 for D (6 bases). Germline V CDR1 and CDR2: LNHNV, YYDKDF (reference sequence). The germline V and J ends were trimmed by 5 bases and 5 bases, with 18 bases remaining between them. The CDR3 totals 15 residues.

The chain uses TRBV6-5 and TRBJ2-5, with 7 bases identical to TRBD2. CDR3 size: 14 residues. CDR1 and CDR2 from the germline V gene are MNHEY and SVGAGI. V trimming: 8 bases; J trimming: 2 bases; junction bases outside the gene matches: 8. The CDR3 protein is CASGGGFLQETQYF. CDR3 bases: TGTGCCAGCGGCGGGGGTTTCCTACAAGAGACCCAGTACTTC.

The rearrangement links TRBV5-1 to TRBJ1-2; D might be TRBD1 (5 bases). CDR1 is SGHRS, CDR2 YFSETQ, per germline. V was trimmed by 1 base and J by 8 bases, leaving 15 bases between them. This CDR3 has 14 amino acids. The CDR3 loop is CASSLWGGVDGYTF. CDR3 nucleotides: TGCGCCAGCAGCTTGTGGGGAGGGGTAGACGGCTACACCTTC.

This rearrangement joins TRBV5-1 to TRBJ1-6; D remains ambiguous. Germline V gives CDR1 SGHRS, CDR2 YFSETQ. V lost 0 bases and J 5 bases, leaving 15 bases between the germline ends. This CDR3 comprises 17 residues. The CDR3 DNA reads TGCGCCAGCAGCTTGGTTCCGGGAGGGAAAAATAATTCACCCCTCCACTTT. Encoded protein: CASSLVPGGKNNSPLHF.

This clone occurred once. The DNA for the CDR3 is TGCGCCAGCAGCTTGGTTCCCCGTCACAGTAGCAATCAGCCCCAGCATTTT. Translated: CASSLVPRHSSNQPQHF. The rearrangement links TRBV5-1 to TRBJ1-5; no clear D. The CDR3 extends over 17 amino acids. V gave up 0 bases and J gave up 0 bases, with 13 bases separating them. CDR1 is SGHRS and CDR2 is YFSETQ in the germline V gene.

This chain uses TRBV4-1 with TRBJ1-2, with 7 bases matching TRBD1. The CDR3 totals 16 residues. With V trimmed by 1 base and J by 7 bases, 12 bases remained unmatched. Germline CDR1 reads MGHRA; CDR2 reads YSYEKL. CDR3 sequence: CASSQGRDRRLLGYTF. The CDR3 DNA reads as TGCGCCAGCAGCCAAGGCCGGGACAGACGCCTTCTTGGCTACACCTTC.

This clone has only one observation. This chain joins TRBV11-2 and TRBJ1-6; 7 bases line up with TRBD1. Trimming at V came to 6 bases and at J to 5 bases, leaving 4 bases not matched to a gene. The CDR3 extends over 14 amino acids. Germline lookup yields CDR1 SGHAT and CDR2 FQNNGV. DNA for the CDR3: TGTGCCAGCAGATTCGGGACAGATAATTCACCCCTCCACTTT. Protein: CASRFGTDNSPLHF.

This rearrangement joins TRBV5-1 to TRBJ1-1; 9 positions agree with TRBD1. The CDR3 extends over 13 amino acids. Trimming took 9 bases from V and 2 from J; bases not matched to a gene: 5. The germline V gene encodes CDR1 SGHRS and CDR2 YFSETQ. In DNA form, the CDR3 reads TGCGCCACCAGGACAGGGGTTAACACTGAAGCTTTCTTT. The encoded protein is CATRTGVNTEAFF.

The V gene is TRBV6-5, the J gene TRBJ1-6; D possibly corresponds to TRBD1 (5 bases). Trimming took off 5 bases at V and 7 bases at J, with 15 bases between the two ends. The length of the CDR3 is 15 residues. Germline values: CDR1 MNHEY, CDR2 SVGAGI. CDR3 nucleotides: TGTGCCAGCAGTCGCGGGACCGAGTTAAATTCACCCCTCCACTTT. It translates to CASSRGTELNSPLHF.

V and J are TRBV29-1 and TRBJ1-1; TRBD1 matches at 8 bases. This CDR3 contains 13 residues. The ends lost 5 bases at V and 5 bases at J; junction bases unmatched: 7. Germline V gene lookup returns CDR1 SQVTM and CDR2 ANQGSEA. The CDR3 loop reads CSVIRTGTTEAFF. The CDR3 DNA follows: TGCAGCGTTATTCGGACAGGGACGACTGAAGCTTTCTTT.

The chain uses TRBV2 and TRBJ1-2; D remains ambiguous. Trimming took 3 bases from V and 8 from J, leaving 7 bases between them. The CDR3 is made up of 11 amino acids. Germline V gene sequence: CDR1 SNHLY, CDR2 FYNNEI. The CDR3, as DNA: TGTGCCAGCAGTGAGGCAGAAGGCTACACCTTC. It translates to CASSEAEGYTF.

The rearrangement uses TRBV5-1 and TRBJ2-1; possibly TRBD1 for D (5 bases). Germline loops: CDR1 SGHRS, CDR2 YFSETQ. V lost 3 bases and J lost 4, with 14 bases in between. The CDR3 is 15 residues long. The CDR3 DNA reads as TGCGCCAGCAGCTCACCTACGACAGTGTACAATGAGCAGTTCTTC. Amino acids: CASSSPTTVYNEQFF. Variable domain in full (rest from reference TRBV5-1 and TRBJ2-1): KAGVTQTPRYLIKTRGQQVTLSCSPISGHRSVSWYQQTPGQGLQFLFEYFSETQRNKGNFPGRFSGRQFSNSRSEMNVSTLELGDSALYLCASSSPTTVYNEQFFGPGTRLTVL.

This chain uses TRBV9 with TRBJ1-6, with TRBD1 matching over 7 bases. The ends lost 4 bases at V and 1 base at J; junction bases unmatched: 5. CDR3 length equals 16 residues. The germline V gene encodes CDR1 SGDLS and CDR2 YYNGEE. The CDR3 nucleotides read TGTGCCAGCAGCCCAGGGGGGAGTTCCTATAATTCACCCCTCCACTTT. Its translation: CASSPGGSSYNSPLHF.

The genes are TRBV10-3 and TRBJ1-6; possibly TRBD1 for D (6 bases). V lost 6 bases and J 6 bases, leaving 9 bases between the germline ends. This CDR3 contains 13 residues. Looked up from germline, CDR1 is ENHRY and CDR2 is SYGVKD. The DNA for the CDR3 is TGTGCCATCAGGGAACAGGGTAATTCACCCCTCCACTTT. Translated: CAIREQGNSPLHF.

The chain joins TRBV7-9 to TRBJ1-2, with D possibly being TRBD1 (5 bases). The V gene lost 5 bases and the J gene lost 5 bases, with 9 bases spanning the gap. CDR1 and CDR2 (germline): SEHNR, FQNEAQ (reference sequence). CDR3 length equals 12 residues. Here the CDR3 DNA reads TGTGCCAGCAGCCTACGACAGTATGGCTACACCTTC. This codes for CASSLRQYGYTF.

The rearrangement uses TRBV30 and TRBJ1-5, with 8 bases that match TRBD1. Trimming took 1 base from V and 9 from J; bases not matched to a gene: 14. CDR1 is GTSNPN, CDR2 SVGIG, per germline (reference sequence). This CDR3 has 16 residues. CDR3 region: CAWSAKQGVEGPPQHF. In nucleotides, the CDR3 is TGTGCCTGGAGTGCCAAACAGGGGGTGGAGGGACCGCCCCAGCATTTT.

J is TRBJ2-3 and V is TRBV5-5; D perhaps matches TRBD2 (6 bases). V was trimmed by 4 bases and J by 1 base, leaving 16 bases between them. CDR1 SGHKS and CDR2 YYEKEE come from the germline V gene (reference sequence). The CDR3 loop spans 16 amino acids. The CDR3 bases are TGTGCCAGCAGCGTCTTTGTGGGGGGTGGCACAGATACGCAGTATTTT. Protein: CASSVFVGGGTDTQYF.

The J gene is TRBJ2-7, the V gene TRBV2; D may be TRBD2 (6 bases). This CDR3 is 13 amino acids long. The germline V gene has CDR1 SNHLY and CDR2 FYNNEI. Trimming stripped 7 bases from V and 3 bases from J, with 13 bases between. The CDR3 spells CASIRGLNYEQYV. The DNA of the CDR3 is TGTGCCAGCATTCGAGGACTAAACTACGAGCAGTACGTC.

The gene calls are TRBV5-1 and TRBJ2-1, with 13 bases fitting TRBD2. V lost 7 bases to trimming and J lost 2 bases; unmatched junction nucleotides: 6. This CDR3 region has 16 residues. Per the germline V gene, CDR1 is SGHRS and CDR2 is YFSETQ. Here the CDR3 DNA reads TGCGCCAGCTCTGGACTAGCGGGGGCCACCTACAATGAGCAGTTCTTC. It yields the protein CASSGLAGATYNEQFF.

The CDR3 sequence is CASSLTGSDNQPQHF. The CDR3 region has the DNA TGCGCCAGCAGCTTGACAGGGTCGGACAATCAGCCCCAGCATTTT. The chain links TRBV5-1 to TRBJ1-5; D possibly corresponds to TRBD1 (6 bases). V was clipped by 1 base and J by 3 bases, with 11 bases between them. Germline V gives CDR1 SGHRS, CDR2 YFSETQ. This CDR3 contains 15 residues.